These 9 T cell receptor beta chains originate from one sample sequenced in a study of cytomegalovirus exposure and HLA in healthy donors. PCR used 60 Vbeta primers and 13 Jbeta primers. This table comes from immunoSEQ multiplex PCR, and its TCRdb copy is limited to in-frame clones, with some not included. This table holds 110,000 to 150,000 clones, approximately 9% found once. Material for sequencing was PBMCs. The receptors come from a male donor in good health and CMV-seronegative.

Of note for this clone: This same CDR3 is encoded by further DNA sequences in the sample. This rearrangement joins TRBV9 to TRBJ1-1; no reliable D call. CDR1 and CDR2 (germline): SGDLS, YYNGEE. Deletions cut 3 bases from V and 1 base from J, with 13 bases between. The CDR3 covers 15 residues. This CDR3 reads CASSEVQRTNTEAFF. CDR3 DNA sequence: TGTGCCAGCAGCGAGGTACAGAGAACGAACACTGAAGCTTTCTTT.

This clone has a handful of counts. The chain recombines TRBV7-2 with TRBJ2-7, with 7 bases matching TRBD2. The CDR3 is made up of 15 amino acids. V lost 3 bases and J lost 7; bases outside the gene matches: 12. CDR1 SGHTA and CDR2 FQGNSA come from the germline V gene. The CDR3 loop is CASSLDGLRAGEQYF. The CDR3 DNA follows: TGTGCCAGCAGCTTGGATGGACTACGAGCGGGAGAGCAGTACTTC. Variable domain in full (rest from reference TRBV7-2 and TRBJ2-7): GAGVSQSPSNKVTEKGKDVELRCDPISGHTALYWYRQSLGQGLEFLIYFQGNSAPDKSGLPSDRFSAERTGGSVSTLTIQRTQQEDSAVYLCASSLDGLRAGEQYFGPGTRLTVT.

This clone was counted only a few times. The CDR3 is CARIQGGNYGYTF. The DNA for the CDR3 is TGTGCCAGAATACAGGGTGGAAACTATGGCTACACCTTC. The chain combines TRBV19 with TRBJ1-2; D may be TRBD1 (6 bases). The CDR3 has 13 residues. V shed 9 bases and J shed 2 bases, with 13 bases lying between them. Germline-derived CDR1 and CDR2 are LNHDA and SQIVND (reference sequence). The full variable domain, its missing parts supplied by reference TRBV19 and TRBJ1-2, is DGGITQSPKYLFRKEGQNVTLSCEQNLNHDAMYWYRQDPGQGLRLIYYSQIVNDFQKGDIAEGYSVSREKKESFPLTVTSAQKNPTAFYLCARIQGGNYGYTFGSGTRLTVV.

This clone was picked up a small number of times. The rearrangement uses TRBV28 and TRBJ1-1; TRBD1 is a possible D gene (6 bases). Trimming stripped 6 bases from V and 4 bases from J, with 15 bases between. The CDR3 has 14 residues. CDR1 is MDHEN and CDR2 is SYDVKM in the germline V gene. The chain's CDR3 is CASSLTGSGTEAFF. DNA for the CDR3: TGTGCCAGCAGCTTGACAGGATCGGGCACTGAAGCTTTCTTT.

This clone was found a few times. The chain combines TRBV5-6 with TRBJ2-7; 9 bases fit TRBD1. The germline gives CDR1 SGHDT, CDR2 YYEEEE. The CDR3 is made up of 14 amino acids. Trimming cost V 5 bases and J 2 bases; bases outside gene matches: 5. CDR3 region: CASSSDRGAYEQYF. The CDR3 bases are TGTGCCAGCAGTTCCGACAGGGGGGCCTACGAGCAGTACTTC.

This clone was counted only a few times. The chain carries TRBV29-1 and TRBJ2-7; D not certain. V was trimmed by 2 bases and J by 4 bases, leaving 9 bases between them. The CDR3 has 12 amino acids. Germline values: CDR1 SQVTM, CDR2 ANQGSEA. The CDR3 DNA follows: TGCAGCGTTGAATACCCGGGTTACGAGCAGTACTTC. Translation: CSVEYPGYEQYF.

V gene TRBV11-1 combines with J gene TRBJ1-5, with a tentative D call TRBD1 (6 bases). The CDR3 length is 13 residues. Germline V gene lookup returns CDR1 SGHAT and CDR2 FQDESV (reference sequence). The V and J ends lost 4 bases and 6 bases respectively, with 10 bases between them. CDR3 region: CASSYRVGQPQHF. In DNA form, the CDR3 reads TGTGCCAGCAGCTACAGGGTGGGTCAGCCCCAGCATTTT. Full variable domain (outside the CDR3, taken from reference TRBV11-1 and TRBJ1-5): EAEVAQSPRYKITEKSQAVAFWCDPISGHATLYWYRQILGQGPELLVQFQDESVVDDSQLPKDRFSAERLKGVDSTLKIQPAELGDSAMYLCASSYRVGQPQHFGDGTRLSIL.

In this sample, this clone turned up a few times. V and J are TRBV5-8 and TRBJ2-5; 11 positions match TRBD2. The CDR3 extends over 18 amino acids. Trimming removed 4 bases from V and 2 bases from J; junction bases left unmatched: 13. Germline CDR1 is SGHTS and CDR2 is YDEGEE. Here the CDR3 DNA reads TGTGCCAGCAGCGCTGGACCGGGACTAGCGGAGATACAAGAGACCCAGTACTTC. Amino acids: CASSAGPGLAEIQETQYF. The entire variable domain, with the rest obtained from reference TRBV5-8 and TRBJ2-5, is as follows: EAGVTQSPTHLIKTRGQQATLRCSPISGHTSVYWYQQALGLGLQFLLWYDEGEERNRGNFPPRFSGRQFPNYSSELNVNALELEDSALYLCASSAGPGLAEIQETQYFGPGTRLLVL.

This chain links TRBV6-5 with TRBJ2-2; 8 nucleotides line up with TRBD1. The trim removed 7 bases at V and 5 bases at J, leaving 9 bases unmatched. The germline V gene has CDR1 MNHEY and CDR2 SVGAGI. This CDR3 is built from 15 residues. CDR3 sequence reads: CASTSGQAMTGELFF. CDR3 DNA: TGTGCCAGCACTTCGGGACAGGCAATGACCGGGGAGCTGTTTTTT.